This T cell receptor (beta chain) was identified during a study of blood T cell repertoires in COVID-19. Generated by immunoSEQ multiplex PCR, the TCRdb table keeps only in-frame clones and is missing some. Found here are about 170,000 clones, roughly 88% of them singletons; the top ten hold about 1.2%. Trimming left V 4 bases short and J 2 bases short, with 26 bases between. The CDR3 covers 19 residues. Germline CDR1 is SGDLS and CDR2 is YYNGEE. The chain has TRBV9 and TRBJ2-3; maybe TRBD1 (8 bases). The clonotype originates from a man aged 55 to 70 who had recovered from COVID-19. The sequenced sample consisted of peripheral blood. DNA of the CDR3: TGTGCCAGCAGCTCCCGGACAGGGAAGGGGGGGCGGGCCACAGATACGCAGTATTTT. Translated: CASSSRTGKGGRATDTQYF.